This T cell receptor (beta chain) was sequenced in a study of breast tumors, draining lymph nodes, adjacent tissues (dated by TCRdb to 2016 to 2017). Concerning the study at large: Breast cancer patients provided tumor, adjacent nontumor tissue and axillary lymph nodes, and the study compared the TCR beta repertoires across these three sources. In human breast cancer, the study set out to evaluate how tumor, surrounding tissue and draining lymph node repertoires relate to one another and whether T cells may move between these sites.

On the study overall, not on this receptor specifically: Rather than being directly demonstrated, the conclusion that tumor T cells originate in lymph nodes was presented as consistent with a hypothesis. T-cell repertoire diversity in tumors was found to be lower than in lymph nodes but higher than in nontumor tissue, and preferential V and J gene usage was observed. Tumor and nontumor tissue repertoires were significantly more similar in luminal-like than in basal-like breast cancer. The data were judged consistent with most tumor T cells deriving from the lymph node and then expanding within tumor tissue.

The sample holds many counts of this clonotype. It lacks a known antigen. No quality values exist for individual bases; no much larger clone is one base distant. Sequenced on an Illumina HiSeq 2000. TCR beta chain libraries were generated by multiplex PCR amplification. High-throughput sequencing was used to analyze the amplified TCR beta chain products. Clones were called with MiXCR by TCRdb after fastp trimmed the public reads at Q25, and only in-frame beta chains were retained. Rows matching on CDR3 protein sequence are summarized as one entry with the most common DNA and genes. The sample records some 47,000 distinct CDR3 sequences, roughly 39% of which are singletons. Roughly a tenth of the sample comes from the top ten. The CDR3 measures 15 amino acids from cysteine to phenylalanine. The only DNA kept is the CDR3, 45 bases in frame from the first base. The germline V gene gives CDR1 as SGHRS and CDR2 as YFSETQ. Compared with germline, V lacks 1 base and J lacks 13 bases; bases without a gene match: 12.

The source is a female donor with breast cancer. Some clones in this sample may be carry-over from other donors' samples. Rearrangement joined TRBV5-1 to TRBJ2-1; a stretch of 9 junction bases matches TRBD2. The sequenced sample consisted of breast tumor tissue. The DNA sequence follows: TGCGCCAGCAGCTTGCGGGGGACTAGCACCGAGCGACAGTTCTTC. Translated, this gives CASSLRGTSTERQFF.